This T cell receptor beta chain was captured in a study of T cell responses to AZD1222 COVID-19 vaccine. V lost 4 bases to trimming and J lost 4 bases; unmatched junction nucleotides: 2. The CDR3 totals 13 residues. Only in-frame clones appear in the TCRdb table, and some are missing; sequencing was by immunoSEQ multiplex PCR. The sample yields tens of thousands of clones, roughly 90% seen once. In the case of this clone: Its antigen is as yet unknown.

Whole-study findings and limits: Donors were mostly white British, more females; clonal diversity possibly underestimated.

Sequenced here: peripheral blood, sampled on day 0 of AZD1222 vaccination. The V and J genes are TRBV12-3 or TRBV12-4 and TRBJ1-2; 8 bases line up with TRBD1. This receptor was identified in an adult in good health. Here the CDR3 DNA reads TGTGCCAGCAGTTCCGGACAGGGCTATGGCTACACCTTC. Translating gives CASSSGQGYGYTF.